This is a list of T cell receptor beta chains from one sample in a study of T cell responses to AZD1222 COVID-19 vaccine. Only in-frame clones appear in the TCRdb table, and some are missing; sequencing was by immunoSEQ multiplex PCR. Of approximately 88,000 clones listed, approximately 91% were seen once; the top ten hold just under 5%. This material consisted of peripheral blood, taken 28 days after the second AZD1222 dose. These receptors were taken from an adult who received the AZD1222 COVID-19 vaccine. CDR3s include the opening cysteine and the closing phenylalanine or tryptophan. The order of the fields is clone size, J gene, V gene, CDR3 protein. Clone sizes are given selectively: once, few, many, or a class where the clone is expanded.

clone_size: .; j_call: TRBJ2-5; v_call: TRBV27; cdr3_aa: CASSFMGNQETQYF
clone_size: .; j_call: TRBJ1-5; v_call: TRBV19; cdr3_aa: CASSEGRWQPQHF
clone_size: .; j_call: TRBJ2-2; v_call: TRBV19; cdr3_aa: CASSLLGEGVTGELFF
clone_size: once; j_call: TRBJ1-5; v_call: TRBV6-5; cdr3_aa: CASRAGTGEGQPQHF
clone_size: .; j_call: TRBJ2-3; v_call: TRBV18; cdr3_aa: CASSPPTGFRDTQYF
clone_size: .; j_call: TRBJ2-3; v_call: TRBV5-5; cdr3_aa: CASSFLVQTDTQYF
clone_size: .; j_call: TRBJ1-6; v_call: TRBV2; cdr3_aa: CASSEPGTNSPLHF
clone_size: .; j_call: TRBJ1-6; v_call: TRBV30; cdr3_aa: CAWGGQANSPLHF
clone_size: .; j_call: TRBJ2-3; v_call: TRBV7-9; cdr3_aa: CAGTGAGDTQYF
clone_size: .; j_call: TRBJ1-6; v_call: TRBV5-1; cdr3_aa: CASSSGLYNSPLHF
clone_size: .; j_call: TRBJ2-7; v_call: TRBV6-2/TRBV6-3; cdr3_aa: CASSYTMGQGALYEQYF
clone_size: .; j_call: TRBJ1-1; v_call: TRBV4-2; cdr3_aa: CASTISVGENTEAFF
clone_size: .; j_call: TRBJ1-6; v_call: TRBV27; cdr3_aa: CASSLQIGITSSPLHF
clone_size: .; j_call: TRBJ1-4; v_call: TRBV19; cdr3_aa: CASDSGDSNEKLFF
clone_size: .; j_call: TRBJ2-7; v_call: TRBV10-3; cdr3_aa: CANSLAGDEQYF
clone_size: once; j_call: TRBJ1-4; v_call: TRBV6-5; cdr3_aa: CASSYSRTGLGEKLFF
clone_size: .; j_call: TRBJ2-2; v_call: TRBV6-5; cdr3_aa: CASTRDSSTGELFF
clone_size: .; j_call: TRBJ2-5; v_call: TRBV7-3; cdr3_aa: CASSPDRGETQYF
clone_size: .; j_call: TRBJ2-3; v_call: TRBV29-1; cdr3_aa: CSVEGLRPDTQYF
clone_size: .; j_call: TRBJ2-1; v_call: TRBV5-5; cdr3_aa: CASSLDPGFYNEQFF
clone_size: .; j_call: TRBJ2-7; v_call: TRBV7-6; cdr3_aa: CASSRTGLSYEQYF
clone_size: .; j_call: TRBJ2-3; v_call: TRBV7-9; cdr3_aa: CASSVDRAGDTQYF
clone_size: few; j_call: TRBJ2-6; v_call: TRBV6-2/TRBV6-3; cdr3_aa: CASSTSSGGALGSGANVLTF
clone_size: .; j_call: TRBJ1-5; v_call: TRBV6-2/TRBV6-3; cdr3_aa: CASSPWDTNQPQHF
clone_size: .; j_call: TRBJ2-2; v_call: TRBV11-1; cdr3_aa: CASSVADRGSGELFF
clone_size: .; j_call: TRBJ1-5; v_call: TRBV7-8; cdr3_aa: CASSSLGTNSNQPQHF
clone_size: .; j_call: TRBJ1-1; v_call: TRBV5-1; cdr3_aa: CASSLTGENTEAFF
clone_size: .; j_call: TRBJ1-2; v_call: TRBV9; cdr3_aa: CASSTRELAGYGYTF
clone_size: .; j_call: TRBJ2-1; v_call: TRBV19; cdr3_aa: CASSLLAVYNEQFF
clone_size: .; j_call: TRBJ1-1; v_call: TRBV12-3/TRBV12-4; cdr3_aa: CASSLTTANGAFF
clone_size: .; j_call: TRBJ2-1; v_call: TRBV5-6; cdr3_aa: CASSQGTGGTLYNEQFF
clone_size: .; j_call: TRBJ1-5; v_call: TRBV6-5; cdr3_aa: CASSYDSNQPQHF
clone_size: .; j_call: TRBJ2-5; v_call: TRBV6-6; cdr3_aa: CASSYRGDQETQYF
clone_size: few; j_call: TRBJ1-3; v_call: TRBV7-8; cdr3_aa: CASSTGGGPSGNTIYF
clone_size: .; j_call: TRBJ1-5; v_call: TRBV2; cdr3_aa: CASTGTYSNQPQHF
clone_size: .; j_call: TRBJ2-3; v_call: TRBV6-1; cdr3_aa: CASSESQFGADTQYF
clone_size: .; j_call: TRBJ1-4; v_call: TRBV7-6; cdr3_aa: CASSLSPSAPKLFF
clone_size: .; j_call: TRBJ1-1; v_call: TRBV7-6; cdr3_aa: CASSSGQMNTEAFF
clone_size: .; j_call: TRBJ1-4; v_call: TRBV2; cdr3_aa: CASSGRTRFEKLFF
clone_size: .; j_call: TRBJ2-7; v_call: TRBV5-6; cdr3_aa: CASSLWGSSYEQYF
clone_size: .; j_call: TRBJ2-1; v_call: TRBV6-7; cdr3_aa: CASSYSTDRGMMDEQFF
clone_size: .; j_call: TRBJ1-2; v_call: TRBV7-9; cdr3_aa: CASTLGGLGYTF
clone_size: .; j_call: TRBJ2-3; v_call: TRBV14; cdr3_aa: CASSWGLFTDTQYF
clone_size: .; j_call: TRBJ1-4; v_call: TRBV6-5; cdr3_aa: CASSFDRGRNEKLFF
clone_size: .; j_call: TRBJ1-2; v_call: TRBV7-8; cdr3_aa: CASTLGELSDGYTF
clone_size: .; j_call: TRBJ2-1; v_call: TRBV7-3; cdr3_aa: CASSSGRDNEQFF
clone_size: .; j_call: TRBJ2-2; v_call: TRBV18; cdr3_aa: CASSPQAGDTGELFF
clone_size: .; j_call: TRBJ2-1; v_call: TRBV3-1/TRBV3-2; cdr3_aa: CASSLMTSGTYNEQFF
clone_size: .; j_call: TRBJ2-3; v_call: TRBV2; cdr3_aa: CASNAGAHTDTQYF